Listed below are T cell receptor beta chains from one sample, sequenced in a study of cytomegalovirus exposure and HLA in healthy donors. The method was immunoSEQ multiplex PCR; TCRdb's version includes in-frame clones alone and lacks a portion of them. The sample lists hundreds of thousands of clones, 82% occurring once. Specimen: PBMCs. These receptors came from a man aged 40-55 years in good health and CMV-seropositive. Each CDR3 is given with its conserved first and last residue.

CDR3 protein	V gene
CASSLLPTGELFF	TRBV18
CASSESSGRYNEQFF	TRBV2
CASSLQGGYEQYF	TRBV27
CASSLRGQVTEAFF	TRBV7-9
CAWSRRNTEAFF	TRBV30
CASSLSQGSYEQYF	TRBV27
CASSPEGVQPQHF	TRBV27
CASSPLNLQGAGYGYTF	TRBV19
CAIRDSSYNEQFF	TRBV10-3
CASSLAHSSVYNEQFF	TRBV7-2
CASSFLPGGTGSYEQYF	TRBV7-6
CASSFGAGQQPQHF	TRBV27
CASSHGNGANEQFF	TRBV18
CASRGTSGNEQFF	TRBV28
CASSPDRVNQPQHF	TRBV18
CASSVAGRDTQYF	TRBV9
CASSQPGEGVYEQYF	TRBV6-1